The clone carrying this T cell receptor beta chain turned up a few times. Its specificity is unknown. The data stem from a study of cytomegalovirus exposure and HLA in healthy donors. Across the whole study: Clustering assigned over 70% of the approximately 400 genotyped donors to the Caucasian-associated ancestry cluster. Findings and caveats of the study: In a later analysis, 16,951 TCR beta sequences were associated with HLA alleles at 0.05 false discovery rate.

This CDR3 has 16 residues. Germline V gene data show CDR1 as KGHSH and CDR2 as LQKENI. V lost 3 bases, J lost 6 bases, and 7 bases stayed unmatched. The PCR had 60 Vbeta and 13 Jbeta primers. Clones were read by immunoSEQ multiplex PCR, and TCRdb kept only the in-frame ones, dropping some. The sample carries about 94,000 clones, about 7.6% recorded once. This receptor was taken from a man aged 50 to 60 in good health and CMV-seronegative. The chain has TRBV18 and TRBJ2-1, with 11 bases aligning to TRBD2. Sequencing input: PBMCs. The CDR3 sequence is CASSPTRTSGLNEQFF. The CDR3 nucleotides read TGTGCCAGCTCACCTACGCGGACTAGCGGGCTCAATGAGCAGTTCTTC.